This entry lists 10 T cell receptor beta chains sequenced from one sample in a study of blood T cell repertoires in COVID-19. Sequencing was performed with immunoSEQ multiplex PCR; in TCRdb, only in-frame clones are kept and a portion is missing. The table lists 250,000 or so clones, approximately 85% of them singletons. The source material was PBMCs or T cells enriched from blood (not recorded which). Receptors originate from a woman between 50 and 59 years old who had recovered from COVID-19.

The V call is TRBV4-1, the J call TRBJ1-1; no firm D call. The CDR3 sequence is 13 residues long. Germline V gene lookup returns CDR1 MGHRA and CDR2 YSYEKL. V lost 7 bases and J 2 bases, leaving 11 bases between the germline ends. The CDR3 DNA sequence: TGCGCCAGCACCCTGGGGAGAAACACTGAAGCTTTCTTT. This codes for CASTLGRNTEAFF.

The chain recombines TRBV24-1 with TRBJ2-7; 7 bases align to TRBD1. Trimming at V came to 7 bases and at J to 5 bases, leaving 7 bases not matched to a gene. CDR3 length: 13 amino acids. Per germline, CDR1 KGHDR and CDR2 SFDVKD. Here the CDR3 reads CATSPPTGNEQYF. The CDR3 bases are TGTGCCACCAGCCCCCCGACAGGGAACGAGCAGTACTTC.

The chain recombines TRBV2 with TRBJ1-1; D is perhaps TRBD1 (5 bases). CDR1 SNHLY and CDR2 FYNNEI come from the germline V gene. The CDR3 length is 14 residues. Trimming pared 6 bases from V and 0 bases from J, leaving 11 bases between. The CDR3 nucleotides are TGTGCCAGCAGGACGGGGGGAATGAACACTGAAGCTTTCTTT. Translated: CASRTGGMNTEAFF.

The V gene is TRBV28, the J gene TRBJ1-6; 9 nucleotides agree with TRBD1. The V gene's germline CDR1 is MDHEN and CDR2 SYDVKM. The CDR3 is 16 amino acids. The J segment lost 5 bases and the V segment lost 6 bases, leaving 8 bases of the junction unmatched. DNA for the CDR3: TGTGCCAGCAGCCCTGGGACAGGGTCCCATAATTCACCCCTCCACTTT. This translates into CASSPGTGSHNSPLHF.

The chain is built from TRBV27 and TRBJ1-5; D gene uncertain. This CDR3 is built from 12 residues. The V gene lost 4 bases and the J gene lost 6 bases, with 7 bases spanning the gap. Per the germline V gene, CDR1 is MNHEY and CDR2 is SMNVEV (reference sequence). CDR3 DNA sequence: TGTGCCAGCAGTTATGGAGGTCAGCCCCAGCATTTT. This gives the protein CASSYGGQPQHF.

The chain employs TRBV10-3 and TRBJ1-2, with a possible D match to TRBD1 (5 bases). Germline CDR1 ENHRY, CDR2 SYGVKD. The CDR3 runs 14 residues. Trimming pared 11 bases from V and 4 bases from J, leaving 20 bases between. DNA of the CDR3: TGTGCCGTCAACCGGGGGTCTGGACCCTATGGCTACACCTTC. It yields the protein CAVNRGSGPYGYTF.

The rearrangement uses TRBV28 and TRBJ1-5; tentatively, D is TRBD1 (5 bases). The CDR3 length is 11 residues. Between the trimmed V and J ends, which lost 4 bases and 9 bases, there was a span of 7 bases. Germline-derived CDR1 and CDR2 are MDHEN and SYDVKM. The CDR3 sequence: CASSSRGPQHF. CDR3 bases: TGTGCCAGCAGTTCTAGGGGGCCCCAGCATTTT.

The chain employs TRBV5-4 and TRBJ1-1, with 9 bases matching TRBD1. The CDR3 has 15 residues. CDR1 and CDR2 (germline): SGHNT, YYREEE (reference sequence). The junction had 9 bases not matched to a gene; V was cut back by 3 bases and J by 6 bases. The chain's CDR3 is CASSSGQGSLAEAFF. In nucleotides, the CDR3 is TGTGCCAGCAGCTCTGGACAGGGGAGTTTGGCTGAAGCTTTCTTT.

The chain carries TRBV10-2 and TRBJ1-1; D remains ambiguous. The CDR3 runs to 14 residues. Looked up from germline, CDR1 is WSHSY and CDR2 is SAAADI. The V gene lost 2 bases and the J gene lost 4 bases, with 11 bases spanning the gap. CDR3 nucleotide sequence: TGCGCCAGCAGTGAGCAGCGGATAAGCACTGAAGCTTTCTTT. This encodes CASSEQRISTEAFF.

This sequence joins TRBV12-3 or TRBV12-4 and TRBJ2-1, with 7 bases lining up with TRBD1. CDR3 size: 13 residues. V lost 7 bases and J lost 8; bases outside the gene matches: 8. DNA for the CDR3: TGTGCCAGCATCCCCGGAACAGGGGATGAGCAGTTCTTC. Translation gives CASIPGTGDEQFF.